A selection of T cell receptor beta chains follows, all from one sample in a study of shared clonotypes between healthy human individuals. Repertoires were generated with immunoSEQ multiplex PCR, while TCRdb's copy carries only in-frame clones and drops some. The sample includes about 2.1 million clones, roughly 95% seen only once; the top ten take around 1.7%. Sequenced sample: naive CD8+ T cells from PBMCs. The origin of the receptors is a man between 18 and 29 years old in good health. Some clones in this sample may be carry-over from other donors' samples. Each CDR3 is given with its conserved first and last residue. A D gene is named only where the DNA matches it firmly. Clone size, where shown, is once, few, many, or a class for clones that have expanded.

d_gene	j_gene	v_gene	abundance	CDR3aa	CDR3nt
TRBD1	TRBJ2-7	TRBV6-1	-	CASSELGTGGSYEQYF	TGTGCCAGCAGTGAACTTGGGACAGGGGGCTCCTACGAGCAGTACTTC
-	TRBJ2-3	TRBV7-9	-	CASSLVQGGLTDTQYF	TGTGCCAGCAGCTTAGTCCAGGGTGGTCTTACAGATACGCAGTATTTT
TRBD2	TRBJ2-1	TRBV18	-	CASSPVLVSGSWDNEQFF	TGTGCCAGCTCACCAGTCTTGGTTAGCGGGAGTTGGGACAATGAGCAGTTCTTC
-	TRBJ2-7	TRBV9	-	CASSVIASYEQYF	TGTGCCAGCAGCGTGATAGCCTCCTACGAGCAGTACTTC
-	TRBJ2-1	TRBV11-1	-	CASSPLEREGDEQFF	TGTGCCAGCAGCCCCCTAGAACGGGAAGGGGATGAGCAGTTCTTC
TRBD2	TRBJ2-1	TRBV6-6	-	CASSRPWASGHNEQFF	TGTGCCAGCAGCCGCCCCTGGGCTAGCGGACACAATGAGCAGTTCTTC
TRBD1	TRBJ1-4	TRBV27	-	CASKSWDRGGEKLFF	TGTGCCAGCAAATCATGGGACAGGGGGGGAGAAAAACTGTTTTTT
-	TRBJ2-3	TRBV9	-	CASSVVGTDTQYF	TGTGCCAGCAGCGTAGTAGGTACAGATACGCAGTATTTT
-	TRBJ1-2	TRBV6-5	-	CASSPGTAGYGYTF	TGTGCCAGCAGTCCCGGGACGGCCGGCTATGGCTACACCTTC
TRBD1	TRBJ2-5	TRBV11-2	-	CASSPHRGWETQYF	TGTGCCAGCAGCCCCCACAGGGGATGGGAGACCCAGTACTTC
-	TRBJ1-2	TRBV15	-	CAVKGGDLNYGYTF	TGTGCCGTAAAAGGGGGGGACCTGAACTATGGCTACACCTTC
TRBD2	TRBJ2-2	TRBV4-1	once	CASSQDVPSGRSTGELFF	TGCGCCAGCAGCCAAGATGTTCCTAGCGGGAGGTCCACCGGGGAGCTGTTTTTT
-	TRBJ1-2	TRBV7-8	-	CASSLWEGRSYGYTF	TGTGCCAGCAGCTTATGGGAGGGTAGGAGCTATGGCTACACCTTC
-	TRBJ2-7	TRBV27	-	CASTPFRGAYEQYF	TGTGCCAGCACTCCCTTCCGGGGGGCGTACGAGCAGTACTTC
-	TRBJ1-2	TRBV7-8	-	CASFGTMSGYTF	TGTGCCAGCTTCGGGACAATGAGTGGCTACACCTTC
-	TRBJ2-1	TRBV7-2	-	CASSLGQGMNNEQFF	TGTGCCAGCAGCTTAGGCCAGGGCATGAACAATGAGCAGTTCTTC
-	TRBJ2-5	TRBV30	-	CAWSPGIQGQETQYF	TGTGCCTGGAGCCCCGGGATTCAGGGGCAAGAGACCCAGTACTTC
-	TRBJ2-5	TRBV29-1	-	CSVEDRGNQETQYF	TGCAGCGTTGAAGATCGGGGCAATCAAGAGACCCAGTACTTC
-	TRBJ1-2	TRBV5-5	-	CASSPGYGYTF	TGTGCCAGCAGCCCCGGTTATGGCTACACCTTC
-	TRBJ2-1	TRBV2	-	CATRDLLREGQFF	TGTGCCACCCGGGACTTGCTGCGAGAGGGTCAGTTCTTC
-	TRBJ2-7	TRBV19	-	CASRRGAAYEQYF	TGTGCCAGCAGAAGGGGGGCAGCCTACGAGCAGTACTTC
-	TRBJ1-2	TRBV28	-	CASSPLGEGSHYGYTF	TGTGCCAGCAGCCCACTTGGGGAGGGATCTCACTATGGCTACACCTTC
-	TRBJ2-1	TRBV28	once	CASSFYGGISYNEQFF	TGTGCCAGCAGTTTTTATGGAGGGATCTCCTACAATGAGCAGTTCTTC
-	TRBJ1-2	TRBV6-5	-	CASSYGRTYNYGYTF	TGTGCCAGCAGTTACGGCCGGACCTACAACTATGGCTACACCTTC
-	TRBJ1-1	TRBV6-1	-	CASSYLRGAEAFF	TGTGCCAGCAGTTATTTAAGGGGCGCTGAAGCTTTCTTT
TRBD2	TRBJ2-1	TRBV7-8	-	CASSLALAGGVEYEQFF	TGTGCCAGCAGCTTAGCGCTAGCGGGAGGTGTGGAGTATGAGCAGTTCTTC
-	TRBJ1-1	TRBV19	-	CASSIVPGIQGEAFF	TGTGCCAGTAGTATAGTCCCCGGCATACAGGGTGAAGCTTTCTTT
-	TRBJ2-1	TRBV29-1	-	CSVSGASYNEQFF	TGCAGCGTTTCCGGGGCATCCTACAATGAGCAGTTCTTC
-	TRBJ1-5	TRBV5-5	-	CASSLYTGSQPQHF	TGTGCCAGCAGCTTGTATACAGGTAGCCAGCCCCAGCATTTT
-	TRBJ2-2	TRBV28	-	CASSFLRWRDTGELFF	TGTGCCAGCAGTTTCCTTCGGTGGAGGGACACCGGGGAGCTGTTTTTT
TRBD1	TRBJ2-7	TRBV5-1	-	CASSLGQGAYEQYF	TGCGCCAGCAGCTTGGGACAGGGGGCGTACGAGCAGTACTTC
-	TRBJ2-7	TRBV27	-	CASSLWWRGGYEQYF	TGTGCCAGCAGTTTATGGTGGAGGGGTGGCTACGAGCAGTACTTC
-	TRBJ2-1	TRBV19	-	CASSDRLVPHNEQFF	TGTGCCAGTAGTGACCGACTAGTCCCCCACAATGAGCAGTTCTTC
TRBD2	TRBJ2-7	TRBV29-1	-	CSARTSAIPPYEQYF	TGCAGCGCCAGGACTAGCGCGATTCCTCCCTACGAGCAGTACTTC
TRBD1	TRBJ1-1	TRBV5-1	-	CASSQQGATEAFF	TGCGCCAGCAGCCAACAGGGGGCCACTGAAGCTTTCTTT
-	TRBJ2-3	TRBV18	-	CASREAGTDTQYF	TGTGCCAGCCGTGAAGCGGGCACAGATACGCAGTATTTT
TRBD1	TRBJ2-3	TRBV7-3	-	CASSLQMTGQGAASSTDTQYF	TGTGCCAGCAGCTTACAAATGACGGGACAGGGGGCGGCATCTAGCACAGATACGCAGTATTTT
TRBD2	TRBJ2-4	TRBV6-1	-	CASSAGGPADIQYF	TGTGCCAGCAGTGCGGGGGGGCCAGCGGACATTCAGTACTTC
-	TRBJ1-2	TRBV28	-	CASSFRQGHYGYTF	TGTGCCAGCAGTTTTAGGCAGGGCCACTATGGCTACACCTTC
-	TRBJ1-1	TRBV7-2	once	CASSPRARGGTEAFF	TGTGCCAGCAGCCCCAGGGCCCGCGGGGGGACTGAAGCTTTCTTT
-	TRBJ1-1	TRBV5-1	-	CASRWGLQAFF	TGCGCCAGCAGGTGGGGGTTGCAAGCTTTCTTT
-	TRBJ2-1	TRBV5-6	-	CASSLDSLGERFF	TGTGCCAGCAGCTTGGACTCCCTCGGGGAAAGGTTCTTC
-	TRBJ1-2	TRBV27	once	CASSLMANTDYGYTF	TGTGCCAGCAGTTTGATGGCTAATACGGACTATGGCTACACCTTC
-	TRBJ1-4	TRBV6-5	-	CASRPPGSDEKLFF	TGTGCCAGCAGACCCCCAGGGTCGGATGAAAAACTGTTTTTT
TRBD2	TRBJ2-3	TRBV7-3	-	CASSHSGSGTDTQYF	TGTGCCAGCAGCCATAGCGGGAGTGGCACAGATACGCAGTATTTT
-	TRBJ1-1	TRBV7-9	-	CASSLAPGSEAFF	TGTGCCAGCAGCTTAGCCCCGGGGTCTGAAGCTTTCTTT
-	TRBJ1-6	TRBV15	-	CATSRDTGWNSPLHF	TGTGCCACCAGCAGAGATACAGGGTGGAATTCACCCCTCCACTTT
-	TRBJ1-1	TRBV7-9	-	CASSLSQGMNTEAFF	TGTGCCAGCAGCTTATCTCAGGGCATGAACACTGAAGCTTTCTTT
-	TRBJ1-1	TRBV28	-	CASSFWGDGQGSMAFF	TGTGCCAGCAGTTTTTGGGGCGACGGCCAAGGGAGTATGGCTTTCTTT
-	TRBJ1-1	TRBV5-1	-	CASSLSVLGSTNTEAFF	TGCGCCAGCAGCTTGTCGGTTTTGGGATCCACCAACACTGAAGCTTTCTTT
-	TRBJ1-5	TRBV6-4	-	CASSDPSGSTPQHF	TGTGCCAGCAGTGACCCCTCCGGGAGTACGCCCCAGCATTTT
-	TRBJ1-5	TRBV27	once	CASSSTYSNQPQHF	TGTGCCAGCAGTTCCACTTATAGCAATCAGCCCCAGCATTTT
-	TRBJ1-1	TRBV11-2	few	CASSGTGRGNTEAFF	TGTGCCAGCAGCGGGACGGGAAGGGGTAACACTGAAGCTTTCTTT
-	TRBJ1-1	TRBV4-3	-	CASSQDRQGGHGTEAFF	TGCGCCAGCAGCCAAGATCGCCAGGGAGGGCATGGCACTGAAGCTTTCTTT
-	TRBJ2-1	TRBV11-2	-	CASSSHLHGPSEFF	TGTGCCAGCAGCTCCCACCTCCATGGGCCATCGGAGTTCTTC
TRBD1	TRBJ1-4	TRBV19	-	CASSMAGDRVTHGEKLFF	TGTGCCAGTAGTATGGCAGGAGACAGGGTGACCCATGGGGAAAAACTGTTTTTT
-	TRBJ2-7	TRBV6-5	-	CASRGRSSYEQYF	TGTGCCAGCAGAGGCCGTAGCTCCTACGAGCAGTACTTC
-	TRBJ1-3	TRBV5-1	-	CASSGGSSLGNTIYF	TGCGCCAGTAGTGGTGGGAGCTCTCTGGGAAACACCATATATTTT
TRBD1	TRBJ2-5	TRBV7-9	-	CASSFRQGIQETQYF	TGTGCCAGCAGCTTCCGACAGGGTATCCAAGAGACCCAGTACTTC